The 5 T cell receptor beta chains below come from one sample, sequenced in a study of blood T cell repertoires in COVID-19. The table came from immunoSEQ multiplex PCR; TCRdb's copy has only in-frame clones and leaves some out. This repertoire shows about 260,000 clones, approximately 86% found once; its top ten account for roughly 9.8%. The sample comprised peripheral blood. Receptors were obtained from a middle-aged man who had recovered from COVID-19.

The V call is TRBV11-2, the J call TRBJ1-5; weak D call: TRBD1 (6 bases). V gave up 1 base and J gave up 4 bases, with 11 bases separating them. Germline lookup yields CDR1 SGHAT and CDR2 FQNNGV. The CDR3 consists of 15 residues. The CDR3 region has the DNA TGTGCCAGCAGCTTAGGCCAGGGGATGAATCAGCCCCAGCATTTT. It specifies CASSLGQGMNQPQHF.

The V and J genes are TRBV5-4 and TRBJ1-4; 7 bases line up with TRBD1. The CDR3 extends over 13 amino acids. The J segment lost 8 bases and the V segment lost 4 bases, leaving 5 bases of the junction unmatched. Germline loops: CDR1 SGHNT, CDR2 YYREEE (reference sequence). The CDR3 DNA reads as TGTGCCAGCAGCGTTGGACAGGTAGAAAAACTGTTTTTT. This encodes CASSVGQVEKLFF. The complete variable domain, with remaining parts taken from reference TRBV5-4 and TRBJ1-4, reads ETGVTQSPTHLIKTRGQQVTLRCSSQSGHNTVSWYQQALGQGPQFIFQYYREEENGRGNFPPRFSGLQFPNYSSELNVNALELDDSALYLCASSVGQVEKLFFGSGTQLSVL.

V is TRBV5-1 and J is TRBJ2-7, with 12 bases fitting TRBD2. V trimming: 4 bases; J trimming: 0 bases; junction bases outside the gene matches: 14. CDR3 length: 19 amino acids. In germline, CDR1 is SGHRS, CDR2 YFSETQ. The CDR3 DNA sequence: TGCGCCAGCAGCGCTGGGTCCGGACTAGCGGGGACTTACTCCTACGAGCAGTACTTC. This translates into CASSAGSGLAGTYSYEQYF. Together with reference TRBV5-1 and TRBJ2-7, the CDR3 gives the full variable domain: KAGVTQTPRYLIKTRGQQVTLSCSPISGHRSVSWYQQTPGQGLQFLFEYFSETQRNKGNFPGRFSGRQFSNSRSEMNVSTLELGDSALYLCASSAGSGLAGTYSYEQYFGPGTRLTVT.

J is TRBJ1-2 and V is TRBV6-5; 8 nucleotides match TRBD1. After removal of 4 bases from V and 7 bases from J, the junction contained 8 bases not matched to a gene. Germline CDR1 MNHEY, CDR2 SVGAGI. This CDR3 spans 14 amino acids. CDR3 sequence: CASSSSGGYGGYTF. The CDR3 nucleotides read TGTGCCAGCAGTTCTTCAGGGGGCTACGGTGGCTACACCTTC.

This clone showed up just a few times. The chain recombines TRBV6-5 with TRBJ1-4; no definite D call. CDR3 size: 11 residues. The V gene lost 6 bases and the J gene lost 5 bases, with 4 bases spanning the gap. Germline-derived CDR1 and CDR2 are MNHEY and SVGAGI. Written as DNA, the CDR3 is TGTGCCAGCAGGAGCAATGAAAAACTGTTTTTT. Translation: CASRSNEKLFF.